The clone carrying this TCR beta chain was found many times. As yet, its antigen is unknown. The data were taken from a study of T-cell memory formation after mild COVID-19. Whole-study context: In these data, TCR clusters were largely donor specific. Study conclusions and caveats: Memory sampled before infection contained some responding clones, suggesting cross-reactive memory joined.

5'RACE, which relied on constant-segment primers, yielded TCR alpha and TCR beta cDNA libraries carrying sample barcodes and UMIs. TCRdb processed the 5' RACE reads anew with MiXCR; each CDR3 protein has one entry. The sample includes 350,000 to 450,000 distinct CDR3 sequences, approximately 24% of them seen just once. Trimming took 5 bases from V and 2 from J; bases not matched to a gene: 8. CDR3 length: 15 residues. Per the germline V gene, CDR1 is DFQATT and CDR2 is SNEGSKA (reference sequence). The sample comprised PBMCs or a T cell subset sorted from them (not recorded which). This clonotype was obtained from an adult woman who had mild COVID-19 (a few samples of this study predate the infection). Cell type and time point are not known. The chain uses TRBV20-1 and TRBJ2-7; the match to TRBD1 covers 11 bases. CDR3 nucleotide sequence: TGCAGTGCTGGAAACCGGGACAGGGGGACCTACGAGCAGTACTTC. Translation: CSAGNRDRGTYEQYF.